The 5 T cell receptor beta chains presented below share a single source sample, sequenced in a study of cytomegalovirus exposure and HLA in healthy donors. The PCR was carried out with 60 Vbeta primers and 13 Jbeta primers. Sequencing was performed with immunoSEQ multiplex PCR; in TCRdb, only in-frame clones are kept and a portion is missing. The sample includes 150,000 to 200,000 clones, 60% to 80% of them seen just once. What was sequenced was PBMCs. The receptor source for this set is a woman aged 40-49 years in good health and CMV-seropositive.

The chain joins TRBV11-2 to TRBJ2-3; 9 nucleotides match TRBD2. With V trimmed by 1 base and J by 0 bases, 2 bases remained unmatched. Germline CDR1 reads SGHAT; CDR2 reads FQNNGV. The CDR3 runs to 16 residues. The CDR3 region has the DNA TGTGCCAGCAGCTTAGGCGGGAGGGTTAGCACAGATACGCAGTATTTT. This codes for CASSLGGRVSTDTQYF.

The chain employs TRBV19 and TRBJ2-7; 7 nucleotides match TRBD2. This CDR3 comprises 15 residues. Germline CDR1 and CDR2: LNHDA and SQIVND (reference sequence). The junction had 13 bases not matched to a gene; V was cut back by 7 bases and J by 4 bases. CDR3 protein: CASTRRASGTYEQYF. The CDR3 nucleotides read TGTGCCAGTACCCGCCGGGCTAGCGGAACTTACGAGCAGTACTTC.

The chain has TRBV19 and TRBJ1-4; 8 bases fit TRBD1. The CDR3 covers 12 residues. Germline V CDR1 and CDR2: LNHDA, SQIVND (reference sequence). Losses at the gene ends were 3 bases for V and 12 bases for J; bases not matched to a gene: 3. The CDR3 DNA sequence: TGTGCCAGTAGTATTCCCAGGGGGCAACTGTTTTTT. Translated, it gives CASSIPRGQLFF.

J is TRBJ2-1 and V is TRBV6-4, with 10 bases aligning to TRBD2. Germline V CDR1 and CDR2: MRHNA, SNTAGT. V was pared by 8 bases and J by 8 bases, with 12 bases of the junction left unmatched. CDR3 length equals 15 residues. Here the CDR3 reads CASGRPSGRFYEQFF. The CDR3 DNA reads TGTGCCAGCGGGAGGCCTAGCGGGAGATTTTATGAGCAGTTCTTC.

V usage is TRBV9 and J usage is TRBJ2-2, with 9 bases aligning to TRBD2. Germline assignment: CDR1 SGDLS and CDR2 YYNGEE. The CDR3 loop spans 14 amino acids. With V trimmed by 4 bases and J by 3 bases, 1 base remained unmatched. The CDR3 here is CASSLAGYTGELFF. The CDR3 DNA follows: TGTGCCAGCAGCCTAGCGGGATACACCGGGGAGCTGTTTTTT.